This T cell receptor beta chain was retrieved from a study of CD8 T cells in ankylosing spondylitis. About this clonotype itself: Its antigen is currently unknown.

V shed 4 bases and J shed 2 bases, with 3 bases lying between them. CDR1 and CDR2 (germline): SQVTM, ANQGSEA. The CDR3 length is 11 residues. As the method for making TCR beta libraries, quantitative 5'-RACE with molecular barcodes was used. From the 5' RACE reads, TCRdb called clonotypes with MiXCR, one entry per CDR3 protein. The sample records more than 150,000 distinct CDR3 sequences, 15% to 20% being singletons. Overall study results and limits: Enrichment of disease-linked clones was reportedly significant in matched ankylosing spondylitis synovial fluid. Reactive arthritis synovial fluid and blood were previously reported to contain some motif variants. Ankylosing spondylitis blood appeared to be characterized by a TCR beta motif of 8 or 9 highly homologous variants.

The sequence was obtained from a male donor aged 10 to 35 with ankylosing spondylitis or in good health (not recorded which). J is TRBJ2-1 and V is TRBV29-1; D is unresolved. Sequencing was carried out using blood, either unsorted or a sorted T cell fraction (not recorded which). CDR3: CSVGAYNEQFF. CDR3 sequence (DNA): TGCAGCGTTGGTGCCTACAATGAGCAGTTCTTC.